A selection of T cell receptor beta chains follows, all from one sample in a study of blood T cell repertoires in COVID-19. Produced via immunoSEQ multiplex PCR; TCRdb's table is partial and in-frame only. This table has around 450,000 clones, 87% appearing once. The sample comprised PBMCs or T cells enriched from blood (not recorded which). These receptor sequences come from a woman under 30 with acute COVID-19. Each CDR3 is given with its conserved first and last residue. D genes are given only for firm matches. Clone size is stated in some rows and not others, as once, few, many or a class when expanded.

v_call	j_call	d_call	clone_size	cdr3_aa	cdr3_nt
TRBV10-1	TRBJ2-1	TRBD1	NA	CASSERQGAGEQFF	TGCGCCAGCAGTGAGAGGCAGGGGGCCGGTGAGCAGTTCTTC
TRBV3-1/TRBV3-2	TRBJ1-1	NA	NA	CASSQRGRVKTDTEAFF	TGTGCCAGCAGCCAAAGAGGCAGGGTAAAGACGGACACTGAAGCTTTCTTT
TRBV27	TRBJ2-7	TRBD1	NA	CASSLSRQGISSEQYF	TGTGCCAGCAGTTTATCCCGACAGGGTATAAGTTCCGAGCAGTACTTC
TRBV3-1/TRBV3-2	TRBJ2-1	NA	NA	CASSQGLGTNEQFF	TGTGCCAGCAGCCAAGGGCTAGGCACCAATGAGCAGTTCTTC
TRBV6-5	TRBJ1-5	TRBD1	NA	CASSYSEGATNQPQHF	TGTGCCAGCAGTTACTCGGAGGGGGCGACGAATCAGCCCCAGCATTTT
TRBV19	TRBJ1-1	NA	NA	CASSTRTENTEAFF	TGTGCCAGTAGTACACGGACAGAGAACACTGAAGCTTTCTTT
TRBV12-5	TRBJ2-1	NA	NA	CASGATGGRGSYNEQFF	TGTGCTAGTGGGGCTACCGGGGGACGAGGGTCCTACAATGAGCAGTTCTTC
TRBV3-1/TRBV3-2	TRBJ2-3	NA	NA	CASSQAEVGARQYF	TGTGCCAGCAGCCAAGCCGAGGTCGGAGCGAGGCAGTATTTT
TRBV2	TRBJ2-3	TRBD2	NA	CASTPLWLAGGLDTQYF	TGTGCCAGCACTCCCCTCTGGCTAGCGGGAGGTTTAGATACGCAGTATTTT
TRBV28	TRBJ1-1	TRBD1	NA	CASSLSPTGDTEAFF	TGTGCCAGCAGTTTATCGCCCACAGGGGACACTGAAGCTTTCTTT
TRBV5-1	TRBJ2-1	TRBD2	NA	CASSLASGGGNEQFF	TGCGCCAGCAGCCTAGCTAGCGGGGGCGGGAATGAGCAGTTCTTC
TRBV2	TRBJ1-1	NA	NA	CATLAGQNTEAFF	TGTGCCACCTTAGCGGGACAGAACACTGAAGCTTTCTTT
TRBV11-2	TRBJ2-1	NA	NA	CASSHRGLPGEQFF	TGTGCCAGCAGCCACAGGGGACTCCCCGGTGAGCAGTTCTTC
TRBV9	TRBJ2-1	TRBD2	NA	CASSGRLAGGPSNEQFF	TGTGCCAGCAGCGGCCGACTAGCGGGAGGGCCATCGAATGAGCAGTTCTTC
TRBV7-2	TRBJ2-7	NA	NA	CASSPGLNPYEQYF	TGTGCCAGCAGCCCGGGACTGAATCCCTACGAGCAGTACTTC
TRBV27	TRBJ1-2	NA	NA	CASSPTGSYGNYGYTF	TGTGCCAGCAGTCCCACGGGAAGCTACGGAAACTATGGCTACACCTTC
TRBV5-6	TRBJ1-5	TRBD1	NA	CASSLQGNNQPQHF	TGTGCCAGCAGCCTACAGGGGAATAATCAGCCCCAGCATTTT
TRBV11-3	TRBJ1-1	NA	NA	CASSFEENTEAFF	TGTGCCAGCAGTTTTGAGGAGAACACTGAAGCTTTCTTT
TRBV4-1	TRBJ1-2	TRBD1	once	CASSQGWDRITANYGYTF	TGCGCCAGCAGCCAAGGTTGGGACAGGATAACGGCTAACTATGGCTACACCTTC
TRBV5-1	TRBJ2-3	TRBD1	NA	CASSSGTGNLDTQYF	TGCGCCAGCAGTTCCGGGACAGGGAATTTAGATACGCAGTATTTT
TRBV25-1	TRBJ1-1	NA	NA	CASSDLRQVDLGAFF	TGTGCCAGCAGTGATCTTCGACAGGTAGATCTGGGGGCTTTCTTT
TRBV19	TRBJ2-6	NA	NA	CASSIEYSGANVLTF	TGTGCCAGTAGTATAGAATACTCTGGGGCCAACGTCCTGACTTTC
TRBV19	TRBJ1-3	NA	few	CASSQTAGSGNTIYF	TGTGCCAGTAGCCAGACAGCCGGCTCTGGAAACACCATATATTTT
TRBV5-5	TRBJ2-2	TRBD2	NA	CASSRGLAQNTGELFF	TGTGCCAGCAGCAGAGGACTAGCCCAGAACACCGGGGAGCTGTTTTTT
TRBV10-1	TRBJ2-7	TRBD1	NA	CASSGNRGSIHEQYF	TGCGCCAGCAGTGGGAACAGGGGAAGTATCCACGAGCAGTACTTC
TRBV6-1	TRBJ2-1	TRBD2	NA	CASSETLVAGDEQFF	TGTGCCAGCAGTGAAACCCTGGTCGCGGGAGATGAGCAGTTCTTC
TRBV5-1	TRBJ2-1	TRBD2	NA	CASSPTSGGAEEQFF	TGCGCCAGCAGCCCTACTAGCGGGGGGGCCGAGGAGCAGTTCTTC
TRBV9	TRBJ1-1	NA	NA	CASSVVEGGADTEAFF	TGTGCCAGCAGCGTAGTAGAAGGGGGGGCGGACACTGAAGCTTTCTTT
TRBV4-1	TRBJ2-2	NA	NA	CASSLWGANTGELFF	TGCGCCAGCAGCCTTTGGGGAGCGAACACCGGGGAGCTGTTTTTT
TRBV5-4	TRBJ2-5	TRBD1	NA	CASSSGTGGEETQYF	TGTGCCAGCAGCTCAGGGACAGGGGGCGAAGAGACCCAGTACTTC
TRBV19	TRBJ2-6	NA	NA	CASRKGKANVLTF	TGTGCCAGTAGAAAGGGGAAGGCCAACGTCCTGACTTTC